This is a list of T cell receptor beta chains from one sample in a study of spatial heterogeneity in lung cancer. MiXCR, run by TCRdb on the 5' RACE reads, gives a single entry per CDR3 protein. The top ten hold about 15% of the sample, which has 50,000 to 75,000 distinct CDR3 sequences, nearly 6.5% seen once. The sample in question was PBMCs, obtained at surgery. The receptors were gathered from a female donor with early-stage non-small cell lung cancer. Both conserved end residues are trimmed from each CDR3. The size of a clone is reported for some rows only, either as once, few or many, or as a class for expanded clones.

CDR3 protein	clone size	V gene	J gene
ASRRDRGREKLF	.	TRBV7-9	TRBJ1-4
ASSLVFGGGSDTQY	many	TRBV7-2	TRBJ2-3
ASSFPSGSNEQF	many	TRBV28	TRBJ2-1
ASSATSGAPTGELF	many	TRBV7-2	TRBJ2-2
SATRQEPYGYT	.	TRBV20-1	TRBJ1-2
ASSLAGGQETQY	many	TRBV6-5	TRBJ2-5
ASSRQGLYSEKLF	many	TRBV14	TRBJ1-4
ASSKTSGRGGTDTQY	few	TRBV6-6	TRBJ2-3
ASSLAPAQGQPQH	many	TRBV5-1	TRBJ1-5
ASSGDRMNTEAF	few	TRBV12-3/TRBV12-4	TRBJ1-1
SAPGQAHYNEQF	.	TRBV20-1	TRBJ2-1
ASSTPGELGLEFDEQF	.	TRBV11-3	TRBJ2-1
ASGLAANTEAF	.	TRBV12-5	TRBJ1-1
ASIPGQVIYEQY	.	TRBV6-1	TRBJ2-7
ASRLDRAVISPLH	few	TRBV27	TRBJ1-6
ASTLGDNSPLH	many	TRBV25-1	TRBJ1-6
ASSSPEESGRARNEQF	many	TRBV5-1	TRBJ2-1
ASRGRGNEQF	few	TRBV9	TRBJ2-1
ASSLGDRPGAQY	many	TRBV7-2	TRBJ2-5
ASSLDAQETQY	.	TRBV5-4	TRBJ2-5
AISELTTNTEAF	many	TRBV10-3	TRBJ1-1
SAPKRGSNSPLH	many	TRBV20-1	TRBJ1-6
ASSSYPATYGYT	.	TRBV28	TRBJ1-2
SAIQGIGTEAF	.	TRBV20-1	TRBJ1-1
ATSDPGTSNEQF	few	TRBV24-1	TRBJ2-1
ASSVTGMETQY	many	TRBV7-9	TRBJ2-5
ASSSRDTYPGNYGYT	.	TRBV5-4	TRBJ1-2